Reported below is one TCR beta chain. This sample is drawn from a study of blood T cell repertoires in COVID-19. Overall study context: In each case, the material was cDNA or gDNA derived from T cells, B-cell-depleted T cells, or PBMCs.

Germline V gene data show CDR1 as SQVTM and CDR2 as ANQGSEA. The J segment lost 5 bases and the V segment lost 4 bases, leaving 11 bases of the junction unmatched. The CDR3 totals 15 residues. Original methodology: Using reference gene primer amplification, nucleated cell counts were estimated. Profiled with immunoSEQ multiplex PCR; TCRdb holds only in-frame clones, not every one. Clone size and V and J calls were adopted from that table, with D and trimming inferred from the DNA. The top ten clones hold 1% to 1.5% of a sample with approximately 250,000 clones, 88% of them seen once. The material sequenced was PBMCs or T cells enriched from blood (not recorded which). This clonotype was sampled from a woman between 35 and 50 years old with acute COVID-19. The chain is built from TRBV29-1 and TRBJ1-5; TRBD1 aligns across 7 bases. Written as DNA, the CDR3 is TGCAGCGTTGGATCCGGGACAGCTGGGCATCAGCCCCAGCATTTT. Its translation: CSVGSGTAGHQPQHF.